Following are 24 T cell receptor beta chains from one sample sequenced in a study of PD-1 blockade in classical Hodgkin lymphoma. The table came from immunoSEQ multiplex PCR; TCRdb's copy has only in-frame clones and leaves some out. The sample consists of about 97,000 clones, around 80% of them appearing once. Each patient experienced a relapse that followed autologous stem cell transplantation, and brentuximab vedotin exposure varied. This specimen was peripheral blood mononuclear cells (PBMCs), taken at baseline. The receptors stem from a human donor with classical Hodgkin lymphoma.

The chain is built from TRBV7-9 and TRBJ2-7, with D possibly matching TRBD2 (7 bases). This CDR3 is built from 15 residues. In germline, CDR1 is SEHNR, CDR2 FQNEAQ (reference sequence). Trimming left V 1 base short and J 0 bases short, with 10 bases between. This chain's CDR3 is CASSLVGGLSYEQYF. As DNA, the CDR3 is TGTGCCAGCAGCTTAGTCGGGGGGCTCTCCTACGAGCAGTACTTC.

The sample holds a few counts of this clone. The chain is built from TRBV6-6 and TRBJ2-3; D uncertain. CDR1 and CDR2 from the germline V gene are MNHNY and SVGAGI (reference sequence). There are 11 residues in the CDR3. The V and J ends lost 2 bases and 5 bases respectively, with 2 bases between them. CDR3 DNA sequence: TGTGCCAGCAGTTACGGAGATACGCAGTATTTT. It yields the protein CASSYGDTQYF.

Details on this clone: Just one base apart from a much larger clone, this may be a read error. This sequence joins TRBV10-3 and TRBJ1-2, with D uncertain. Germline CDR1 ENHRY, CDR2 SYGVKD. The CDR3 totals 13 residues. CDR3 nucleotides: TGTGTCATCAGTGACGGACCCAACTATGGCTACACCTTC. Protein sequence: CVISDGPNYGYTF.

The V and J genes are TRBV28 and TRBJ1-2, with D perhaps TRBD1 (5 bases). Germline V gene data show CDR1 as MDHEN and CDR2 as SYDVKM. Trimming pared 3 bases from V and 8 bases from J, leaving 13 bases between. This CDR3 region has 13 residues. The CDR3 nucleotides read TGTGCCAGCAGTTTGGGGGGTGGGCAGGGCTACACCTTC. This sequence encodes CASSLGGGQGYTF.

The rearrangement joins TRBV5-4 to TRBJ2-5; 10 positions match TRBD2. The V segment lost 4 bases and the J segment 5 bases; nucleotides outside the gene matches: 11. There are 16 residues in the CDR3. Germline CDR1 and CDR2: SGHNT and YYREEE (reference sequence). The CDR3 loop is CASSARRLAGEETQYF. As DNA, the CDR3 is TGTGCCAGCAGCGCGCGCCGCCTAGCGGGAGAGGAGACCCAGTACTTC.

This clone occurred a few times. The chain uses TRBV6-5 and TRBJ2-2; 7 positions agree with TRBD1. This CDR3 contains 13 residues. Germline assignment: CDR1 MNHEY and CDR2 SVGAGI. Trimming at V came to 4 bases and at J to 6 bases, leaving 2 bases not matched to a gene. The DNA for the CDR3 is TGTGCCAGCAGTTCCGGGACAGCCGGGGAGCTGTTTTTT. Residues: CASSSGTAGELFF.

This clone was counted once. CDR3 nucleotides: TGCGCCAGCAGCCGGCAGGGGTTGGATGAGCAGTTCTTC. Translating gives CASSRQGLDEQFF. V and J are TRBV4-1 and TRBJ2-1; D might be TRBD1 (6 bases). V was pared by 4 bases and J by 8 bases, with 12 bases between. The CDR3 totals 13 residues. From germline, CDR1 is MGHRA and CDR2 YSYEKL.

The chain links TRBV7-9 to TRBJ1-4; no clear D. Looked up from germline, CDR1 is SEHNR and CDR2 is FQNEAQ (reference sequence). The CDR3 length is 13 residues. Trimming removed 1 base from V and 6 bases from J, with 6 bases in between. CDR3 bases: TGTGCCAGCAGCTTAGTTGTGGATGAAAAACTGTTTTTT. Its protein product is CASSLVVDEKLFF.

This chain connects TRBV20-1 to TRBJ2-7; D is unresolved. The CDR3 consists of 11 residues. Germline CDR1 is DFQATT and CDR2 is SNEGSKA (reference sequence). The germline V and J ends were trimmed by 3 bases and 3 bases, with 6 bases remaining between them. CDR3 nucleotides: TGCAGTGCTAGTAGAGACTACGAGCAGTACTTC. Its translation is CSASRDYEQYF.

This chain links TRBV28 with TRBJ1-2; D remains ambiguous. Between the trimmed V and J ends, which lost 5 bases and 6 bases, there was a span of 10 bases. The CDR3 extends over 12 amino acids. The germline V gene encodes CDR1 MDHEN and CDR2 SYDVKM. The CDR3 protein is CASSKSRHGYTF. The CDR3 region has the DNA TGTGCCAGCAGTAAGTCAAGGCATGGCTACACCTTC.

V and J are TRBV19 and TRBJ1-5; D possibly corresponds to TRBD1 (5 bases). Germline lookup yields CDR1 LNHDA and CDR2 SQIVND (reference sequence). This CDR3 has 14 amino acids. V was trimmed by 3 bases and J by 7 bases, leaving 13 bases between them. CDR3 amino acids: CASSIKFRDQPQHF. Here the CDR3 DNA reads TGTGCCAGTAGTATTAAGTTCAGGGACCAGCCCCAGCATTTT.

V is TRBV5-1 and J is TRBJ2-1; 11 bases fit TRBD1. The germline V gene has CDR1 SGHRS and CDR2 YFSETQ. Trimming cost V 4 bases and J 7 bases; bases outside gene matches: 7. This CDR3 region has 15 residues. The chain's CDR3 is CASSRGTGGINEQFF. CDR3 bases: TGCGCCAGCAGCCGGGGGACAGGGGGAATAAATGAGCAGTTCTTC.

The chain carries TRBV30 and TRBJ2-5; D could derive from TRBD1 or TRBD2 (6 bases each). CDR1 and CDR2 from the germline V gene are GTSNPN and SVGIG (reference sequence). The CDR3 has 14 residues. Trimming shortened V by 3 bases and J by 5 bases, and 16 bases separated the two germline ends. The CDR3 DNA reads TGTGCCTGGAGGGGGGGCCTAACGAGGGAGACCCAGTACTTC. Amino acids: CAWRGGLTRETQYF.

The gene calls are TRBV18 and TRBJ1-2; unclear D gene. V lost 6 bases, J lost 8 bases, and 13 bases lay in between. The V gene's germline CDR1 is KGHSH and CDR2 LQKENI. The CDR3 length is 12 residues. Written as DNA, the CDR3 is TGTGCCAGCTCGGCAGAGTTGGGGGGCTACACCTTC. Residues: CASSAELGGYTF.

This chain joins TRBV5-1 and TRBJ2-1; TRBD2 aligns across 10 bases. Unmatched junction bases numbered 17, after V lost 2 bases and J lost 6 bases. Germline CDR1 reads SGHRS; CDR2 reads YFSETQ. The CDR3 spans 19 residues. The CDR3, as DNA: TGCGCCAGCAGCTTAGCTAGCGGGAGAGCAGGGCTAAAAGCCAATGAGCAGTTCTTC. Its translation is CASSLASGRAGLKANEQFF.

The chain carries TRBV19 and TRBJ1-1, with TRBD1 matching over 8 bases. Losses at the gene ends were 8 bases for V and 1 base for J; bases not matched to a gene: 6. The CDR3 runs 14 residues. The germline CDR1 and CDR2 sequences are LNHDA and SQIVND (reference sequence). Written as DNA, the CDR3 is TGTGCCAGTGGCCCTGGGACAGGGAACACTGAAGCTTTCTTT. It is translated as CASGPGTGNTEAFF.

CDR3 loop: CASSFRPAGLAGGRVTDTQYF. The CDR3 nucleotides are TGCGCCAGCAGCTTTCGGCCGGCGGGACTAGCGGGAGGGCGTGTCACAGATACGCAGTATTTT. The V call is TRBV5-1, the J call TRBJ2-3; 16 bases match TRBD2. V shed 2 bases, J shed 2 bases, and the junction held 14 bases outside the gene matches. The CDR3 consists of 21 residues. Germline assignment: CDR1 SGHRS and CDR2 YFSETQ.

The chain is built from TRBV21-1 and TRBJ2-7. TRBV21-1 is a pseudogene segment. The CDR3 is made up of 12 amino acids. The CDR3 region has the DNA TGTGCCAGCAGCCTGCCTGGGAAACCCCAGTACTTC. Protein: CASSLPGKPQYF.

This clone was seen a few times. CDR3 DNA: TGTGCCAGCAGACAGGGGGGGGATACGCAGTATTTT. Protein: CASRQGGDTQYF. The gene calls are TRBV28 and TRBJ2-3; possible D gene TRBD1, 8 bases. V gave up 6 bases and J gave up 6 bases, with 10 bases separating them. There are 12 residues in the CDR3. The germline CDR1 and CDR2 sequences are MDHEN and SYDVKM.

The chain links TRBV11-2 to TRBJ2-1; 7 positions match TRBD2. Losses at the gene ends were 1 base for V and 14 bases for J; bases not matched to a gene: 2. The germline V gene encodes CDR1 SGHAT and CDR2 FQNNGV. This CDR3 has 11 amino acids. The CDR3 region is CASSLGLAKFF. CDR3 coding DNA: TGTGCCAGCAGCTTAGGACTAGCTAAGTTCTTC.

V and J are TRBV6-5 and TRBJ1-3; D is uncertain. Germline CDR1 reads MNHEY; CDR2 reads SVGAGI. The CDR3 runs 11 residues. Trimming took off 5 bases at V and 4 bases at J, with 3 bases between the two ends. The chain's CDR3 is CASSLGNTIYF. CDR3 nucleotide sequence: TGTGCCAGCAGTCTCGGAAACACCATATATTTT.

CDR3 region: CASSGWTGNEAFF. The CDR3 DNA sequence: TGTGCCAGCAGCGGATGGACGGGAAATGAAGCTTTCTTT. The chain has TRBV7-9 and TRBJ1-1, with unresolved D. CDR1 and CDR2 from the germline V gene are SEHNR and FQNEAQ (reference sequence). V was shortened by 5 bases and J by 7 bases, with 14 bases between the two germline ends. The CDR3 is 13 amino acids.

Only a few counts were recorded for this clone. The J gene is TRBJ2-2, the V gene TRBV9, with TRBD2 as a possible D gene (6 bases). The CDR3 runs 14 residues. Germline CDR1 and CDR2: SGDLS and YYNGEE. Trimming took 0 bases from V and 6 from J, leaving 9 bases between them. CDR3 bases: TGTGCCAGCAGCGTAGGTCCTAGCGCCGGGGAGCTGTTTTTT. This translates into CASSVGPSAGELFF.

This chain joins TRBV28 and TRBJ1-5; D might be TRBD1 (5 bases). Germline loops: CDR1 MDHEN, CDR2 SYDVKM. Trimming left V 10 bases short and J 4 bases short, with 17 bases between. The CDR3 covers 14 residues. The CDR3: CATWRGGGNQPQHF. CDR3 DNA: TGTGCCACTTGGAGGGGTGGTGGGAATCAGCCCCAGCATTTT. The variable domain in full, with the rest retrieved from reference TRBV28 and TRBJ1-5, is DVKVTQSSRYLVKRTGEKVFLECVQDMDHENMFWYRQDPGLGLRLIYFSYDVKMKEKGDIPEGYSVSREKKERFSLILESASTNQTSMYLCATWRGGGNQPQHFGDGTRLSIL.